This passage covers 20 T cell receptor beta chains from one sample sequenced in a study of CD8 T cells in ankylosing spondylitis. TCRdb re-analysed the 5' RACE reads in MiXCR, keeping a single row per CDR3 protein. The repertoire includes roughly 180,000 distinct CDR3 sequences, roughly 13% of them detected once, and about 15% sits in the top ten. The material sequenced was blood, either unsorted or a sorted T cell fraction (not recorded which). These receptors originate from a male donor with ankylosing spondylitis or in good health (not recorded which).

V is TRBV29-1 and J is TRBJ2-3; no clear D gene. The CDR3 runs 15 residues. Germline lookup yields CDR1 SQVTM and CDR2 ANQGSEA. V lost 7 bases and J 4 bases, leaving 21 bases between the germline ends. CDR3 in DNA: TGCAGCGCTGTGGGTCATGCCTATAACCCAGATACGCAGTATTTT. Residues: CSAVGHAYNPDTQYF.

V gene TRBV27 combines with J gene TRBJ2-7, with 14 bases that match TRBD2. This CDR3 is built from 19 residues. Germline-derived CDR1 and CDR2 are MNHEY and SMNVEV (reference sequence). With V trimmed by 6 bases and J by 3 bases, 16 bases remained unmatched. The CDR3 is CASSRRLAGGPSIYYEQYF. Written as DNA, the CDR3 is TGTGCCAGCAGCCGTCGACTAGCGGGAGGGCCTTCCATTTACTACGAGCAGTACTTC.

The CDR3 DNA sequence: TGTGCCAGCAGCTCCCCCAACTTAGCGGGGGGCCACAATGAGCAGTTCTTC. Its translation is CASSSPNLAGGHNEQFF. This sequence joins TRBV7-9 and TRBJ2-1; 10 bases agree with TRBD2. The CDR3 loop spans 17 amino acids. Germline V gene lookup returns CDR1 SEHNR and CDR2 FQNEAQ (reference sequence). V lost 4 bases and J lost 5; bases outside the gene matches: 11.

This clonotype was counted between two and nine times. This sequence joins TRBV2 and TRBJ2-7; TRBD2 matches 9 bases. CDR1 is SNHLY, CDR2 FYNNEI, per germline. The CDR3 contains 14 residues. With 8 bases clipped from V and 7 bases from J, the junction kept 12 bases outside the gene matches. This chain's CDR3 is CASGPIAGAAEQYF. The CDR3 coding sequence is TGTGCCAGCGGACCAATAGCGGGAGCGGCTGAGCAGTACTTC.

This clonotype was observed many times. CDR3: CASSGQGVTRAYEQYF. As DNA, the CDR3 is TGCGCCAGCAGTGGACAGGGGGTTACTCGAGCCTACGAGCAGTACTTC. This rearrangement joins TRBV5-1 to TRBJ2-7, with TRBD1 identical over 10 bases. The CDR3 consists of 16 residues. V shed 5 bases, J shed 2 bases, and the junction held 10 bases outside the gene matches. CDR1 and CDR2 (germline): SGHRS, YFSETQ.

The chain is built from TRBV7-9 and TRBJ2-7; D remains ambiguous. There are 11 residues in the CDR3. The germline V gene has CDR1 SEHNR and CDR2 FQNEAQ (reference sequence). Trimming pared 1 base from V and 11 bases from J, leaving 9 bases between. The CDR3 bases are TGTGCCAGCAGCTTAGGGTACCGAGAGTACTTC. As protein: CASSLGYREYF.

The V gene is TRBV10-3, the J gene TRBJ2-5; the match to TRBD1 covers 9 bases. The germline gives CDR1 ENHRY, CDR2 SYGVKD. CDR3 length: 14 residues. V lost 4 bases to trimming and J lost 5 bases; unmatched junction nucleotides: 5. The CDR3 DNA follows: TGTGCCATCAGTGGACTACAGGGGGCCGAGACCCAGTACTTC. Translation: CAISGLQGAETQYF.

This chain links TRBV11-3 with TRBJ2-3; tentatively, D is TRBD1 (5 bases). The CDR3 is 16 residues long. Germline lookup yields CDR1 SGHNT and CDR2 YENEEA. The V end was cut by 5 bases, the J end by 0 bases, with 15 bases between. CDR3: CASSLRTITSTDTQYF. CDR3 in DNA: TGTGCCAGCAGCCTCAGGACAATTACTAGCACAGATACGCAGTATTTT. Together with reference TRBV11-3 and TRBJ2-3, the CDR3 gives the full variable domain: EAGVVQSPRYKIIEKKQPVAFWCNPISGHNTLYWYLQNLGQGPELLIRYENEEAVDDSQLPKDRFSAERLKGVDSTLKIQPAELGDSAVYLCASSLRTITSTDTQYFGPGTRLTVL.

This clonotype was observed a few times. The rearrangement links TRBV6-4 to TRBJ1-5; D possibly corresponds to TRBD1 (6 bases). V lost 7 bases and J 7 bases, leaving 20 bases between the germline ends. The CDR3 is 15 residues long. In germline, CDR1 is MRHNA, CDR2 SNTAGT. CDR3 residues: CASKLLRGRWQPQHF. CDR3 sequence (DNA): TGTGCCAGCAAGCTCTTGCGGGGGCGTTGGCAGCCCCAGCATTTT.

This chain's CDR3 is CASSLESGLAATGELFF. In DNA, the CDR3 is TGCGCCAGCAGCTTGGAATCTGGACTAGCGGCGACCGGGGAGCTGTTTTTT. The chain combines TRBV5-1 with TRBJ2-2; 10 positions match TRBD2. Germline lookup yields CDR1 SGHRS and CDR2 YFSETQ. CDR3 length: 17 amino acids. With V trimmed by 0 bases and J by 5 bases, 7 bases remained unmatched.

A word on this clonotype: One end of the junction does not line up with germline, which may come from a read error. V and J are TRBV4-1 and TRBJ2-7, with D perhaps matching TRBD1 or TRBD2 (6 bases each). There are 15 residues in the CDR3. Germline-derived CDR1 and CDR2 are MGHRA and YSYEKL. CDR3 nucleotides: TGCGTCAGCAGCCAAGATCGTGGGGGGCTGGACGAGCAGTACTTC. Translation gives CVSSQDRGGLDEQYF.

The V and J genes are TRBV7-6 and TRBJ2-1; the match to TRBD2 covers 10 bases. The CDR3 spans 20 residues. Germline CDR1 and CDR2: SGHVS and FNYEAQ. Trimming took 5 bases from V and 6 from J; bases not matched to a gene: 22. CDR3: CASSEWARTSGTPGANEQFF. CDR3 DNA: TGTGCCAGCAGCGAATGGGCGAGAACTAGCGGGACCCCAGGGGCCAATGAGCAGTTCTTC.

This clonotype was seen more than once but under ten times. The J gene is TRBJ2-1, the V gene TRBV27, with 9 bases matching TRBD1. Germline V CDR1 and CDR2: MNHEY, SMNVEV (reference sequence). The CDR3 totals 15 residues. The junction had 2 bases not matched to a gene; V was cut back by 3 bases and J by 2 bases. CDR3 sequence reads: CASSLRQGAYNEQFF. The CDR3 DNA sequence: TGTGCCAGCAGTTTGAGACAGGGGGCCTACAATGAGCAGTTCTTC.

This clonotype was seen a handful of times. This chain connects TRBV6-1 to TRBJ2-7, with D maybe TRBD2 (6 bases). This CDR3 spans 11 amino acids. The V and J ends lost 8 bases and 6 bases respectively, with 11 bases between them. CDR1 and CDR2 (germline): MNHNS, SASEGT. The CDR3 is CASPMGLEQYF. Written as DNA, the CDR3 is TGTGCCAGCCCGATGGGACTCGAGCAGTACTTC.

This clonotype was seen ten or more times. The genes are TRBV7-2 and TRBJ1-1; D remains unclear. Germline V CDR1 and CDR2: SGHTA, FQGNSA. Trimming took 1 base from V and 3 from J, leaving 12 bases between them. CDR3 length: 15 residues. The CDR3 is CASSLGGPGDTEAFF. The CDR3 DNA sequence: TGTGCCAGCAGCTTAGGGGGTCCCGGAGACACTGAAGCTTTCTTT.

This clonotype appeared a few times. The chain has TRBV12-5 and TRBJ2-1; 7 bases fit TRBD2. Germline V gene sequence: CDR1 LGHNT, CDR2 FRNRAP. This CDR3 contains 15 residues. With V trimmed by 3 bases and J by 0 bases, 2 bases remained unmatched. This CDR3 reads CASGFGTTSYNEQFF. In nucleotides, the CDR3 is TGTGCTAGTGGTTTTGGGACTACCTCCTACAATGAGCAGTTCTTC.

The chain combines TRBV15 with TRBJ2-3, with D perhaps assigned TRBD1 or TRBD2 (6 bases each). CDR1 and CDR2 (germline): LNHNV, YYDKDF (reference sequence). V shed 0 bases and J shed 3 bases, with 13 bases lying between them. This CDR3 has 16 amino acids. Here the CDR3 DNA reads TGTGCCACCAGCAGAGATTATGGGGGGCAGACAGATACGCAGTATTTT. It translates to CATSRDYGGQTDTQYF.

This clonotype was found many times. The V gene is TRBV12-3 or TRBV12-4, the J gene TRBJ1-1, with a tentative D call TRBD1 (5 bases). The ends were cut back, 3 bases at V and 3 bases at J, with 17 bases in the middle. This CDR3 spans 16 amino acids. This CDR3 is CASSFPGAGGDTEAFF. DNA of the CDR3: TGTGCCAGCAGTTTCCCTGGGGCCGGAGGGGACACTGAAGCTTTCTTT.

This clonotype has a count of ten or more. This chain uses TRBV24-1 with TRBJ2-2, with 12 bases matching TRBD1. In germline, CDR1 is KGHDR, CDR2 SFDVKD. CDR3 length: 18 residues. With V trimmed by 4 bases and J by 6 bases, 11 bases remained unmatched. This chain's CDR3 is CATSESVPGQGAAGELFF. CDR3 coding DNA: TGTGCCACCAGTGAAAGTGTCCCGGGACAGGGGGCCGCCGGGGAGCTGTTTTTT.

This clonotype was seen only a few times. CDR3: CASSDSGRTVDNEQFF. CDR3 sequence (DNA): TGTGCCAGCAGTGATTCCGGGAGGACAGTAGACAATGAGCAGTTCTTC. J is TRBJ2-1 and V is TRBV2; TRBD2 is a possible D gene (7 bases). Trimming left V 3 bases short and J 5 bases short, with 17 bases between. The germline gives CDR1 SNHLY, CDR2 FYNNEI. The CDR3 runs 16 residues.